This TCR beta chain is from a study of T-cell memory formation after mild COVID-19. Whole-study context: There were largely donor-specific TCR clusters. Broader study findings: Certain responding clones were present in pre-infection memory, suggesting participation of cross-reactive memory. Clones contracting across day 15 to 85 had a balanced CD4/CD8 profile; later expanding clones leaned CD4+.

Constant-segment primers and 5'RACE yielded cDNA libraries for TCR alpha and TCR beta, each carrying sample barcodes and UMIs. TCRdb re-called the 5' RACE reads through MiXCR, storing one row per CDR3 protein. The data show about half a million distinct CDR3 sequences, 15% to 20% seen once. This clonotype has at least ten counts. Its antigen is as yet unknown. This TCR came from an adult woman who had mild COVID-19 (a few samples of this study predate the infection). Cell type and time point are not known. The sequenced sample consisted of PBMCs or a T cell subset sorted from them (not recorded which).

This CDR3 reads CASSPFGGGASEQFF. CDR3 DNA sequence: TGTGCCAGCAGCCCCTTCGGCGGGGGGGCAAGTGAGCAGTTCTTC. The gene calls are TRBV7-3 and TRBJ2-1; 9 bases agree with TRBD2. Germline CDR1 is SGHTA and CDR2 is FQGTGA. The CDR3 totals 15 residues. V was pared by 5 bases and J by 9 bases, with 11 bases of the junction left unmatched.